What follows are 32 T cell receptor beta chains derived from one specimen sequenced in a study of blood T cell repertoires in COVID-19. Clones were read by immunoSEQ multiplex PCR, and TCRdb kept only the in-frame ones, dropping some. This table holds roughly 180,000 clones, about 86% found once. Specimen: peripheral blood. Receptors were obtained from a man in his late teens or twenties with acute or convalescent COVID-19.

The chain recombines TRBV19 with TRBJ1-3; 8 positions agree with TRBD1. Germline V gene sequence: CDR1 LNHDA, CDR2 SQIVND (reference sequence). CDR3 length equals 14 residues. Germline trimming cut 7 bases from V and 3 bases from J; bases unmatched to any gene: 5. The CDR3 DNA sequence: TGTGCCAGTATAGCAGGGGGCGTTGGAAACACCATATATTTT. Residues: CASIAGGVGNTIYF.

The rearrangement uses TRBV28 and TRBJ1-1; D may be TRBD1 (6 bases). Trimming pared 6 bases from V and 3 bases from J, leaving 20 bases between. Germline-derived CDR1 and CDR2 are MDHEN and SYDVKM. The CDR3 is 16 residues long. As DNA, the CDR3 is TGTGCCAGCAGCCCCGCGATGGGGGCGCAGGACACTGAAGCTTTCTTT. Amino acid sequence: CASSPAMGAQDTEAFF.

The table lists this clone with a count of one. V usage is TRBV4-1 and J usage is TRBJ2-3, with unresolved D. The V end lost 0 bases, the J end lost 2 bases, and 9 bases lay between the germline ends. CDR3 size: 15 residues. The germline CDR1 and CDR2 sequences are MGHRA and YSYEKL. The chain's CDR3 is CASSQELAVTDTQYF. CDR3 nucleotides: TGCGCCAGCAGCCAAGAATTGGCAGTCACAGATACGCAGTATTTT.

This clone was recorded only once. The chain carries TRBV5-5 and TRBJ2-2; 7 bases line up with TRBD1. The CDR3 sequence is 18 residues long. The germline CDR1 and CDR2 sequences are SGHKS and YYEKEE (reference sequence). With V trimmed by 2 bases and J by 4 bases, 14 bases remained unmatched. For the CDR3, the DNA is TGTGCCAGCAGCTTCTTATACCAGGAGGCAGGGGGCACCGGGGAGCTGTTTTTT. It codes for CASSFLYQEAGGTGELFF.

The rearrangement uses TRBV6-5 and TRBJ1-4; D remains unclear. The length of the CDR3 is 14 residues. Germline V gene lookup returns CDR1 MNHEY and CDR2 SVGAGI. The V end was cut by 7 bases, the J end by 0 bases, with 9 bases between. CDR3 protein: CASTRQPTNEKLFF. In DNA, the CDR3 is TGTGCCAGCACCCGACAACCAACTAATGAAAAACTGTTTTTT.

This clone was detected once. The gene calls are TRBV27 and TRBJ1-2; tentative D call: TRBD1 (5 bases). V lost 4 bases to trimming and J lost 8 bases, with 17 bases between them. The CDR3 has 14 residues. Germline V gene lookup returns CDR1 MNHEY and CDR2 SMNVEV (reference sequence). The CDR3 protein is CASSSLRDYRGYTF. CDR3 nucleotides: TGTGCCAGCAGTTCCCTTAGGGACTACAGAGGCTACACCTTC.

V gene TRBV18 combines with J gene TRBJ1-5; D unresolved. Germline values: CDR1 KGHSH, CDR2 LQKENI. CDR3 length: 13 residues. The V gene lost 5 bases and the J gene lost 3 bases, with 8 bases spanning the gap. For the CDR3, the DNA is TGTGCCAGCTCAAGACTTGACAATCAGCCCCAGCATTTT. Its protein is CASSRLDNQPQHF.

CDR3 DNA sequence: TGTGCCAGTAGTCCGCAACAGGGGGCTAACGACTATGGCTACACCTTC. This gives the protein CASSPQQGANDYGYTF. The rearrangement uses TRBV19 and TRBJ1-2; 9 bases line up with TRBD1. CDR3 length: 16 amino acids. Trimming cost V 5 bases and J 3 bases; bases outside gene matches: 10. Germline V gene data show CDR1 as LNHDA and CDR2 as SQIVND (reference sequence).

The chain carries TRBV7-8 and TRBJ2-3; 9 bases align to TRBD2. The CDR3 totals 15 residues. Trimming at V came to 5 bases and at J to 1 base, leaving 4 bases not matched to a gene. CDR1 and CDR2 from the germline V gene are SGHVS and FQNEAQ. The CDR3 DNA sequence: TGTGCCAGCAGCGCTAGCGGGGACCGCACAGATACGCAGTATTTT. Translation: CASSASGDRTDTQYF.

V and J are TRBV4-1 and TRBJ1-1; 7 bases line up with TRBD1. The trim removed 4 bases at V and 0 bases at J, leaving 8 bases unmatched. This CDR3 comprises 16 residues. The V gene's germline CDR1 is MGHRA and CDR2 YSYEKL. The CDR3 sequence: CASSPRPGQMNTEAFF. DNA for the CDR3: TGCGCCAGCAGCCCAAGGCCGGGACAGATGAACACTGAAGCTTTCTTT.

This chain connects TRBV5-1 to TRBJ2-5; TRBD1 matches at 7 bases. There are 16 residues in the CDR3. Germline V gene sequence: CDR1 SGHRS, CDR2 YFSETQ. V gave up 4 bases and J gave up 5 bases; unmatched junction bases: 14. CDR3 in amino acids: CASSPGDRSRLETQYF. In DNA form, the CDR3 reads TGCGCCAGCAGCCCCGGGGACAGATCGAGGCTGGAGACCCAGTACTTC.

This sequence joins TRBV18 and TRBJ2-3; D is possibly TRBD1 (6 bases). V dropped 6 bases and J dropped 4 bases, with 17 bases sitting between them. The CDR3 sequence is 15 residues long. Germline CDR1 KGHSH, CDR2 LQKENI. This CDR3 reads CASSPVASGADTQYF. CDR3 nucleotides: TGTGCCAGCTCCCCCGTGGCCTCAGGGGCAGATACGCAGTATTTT.

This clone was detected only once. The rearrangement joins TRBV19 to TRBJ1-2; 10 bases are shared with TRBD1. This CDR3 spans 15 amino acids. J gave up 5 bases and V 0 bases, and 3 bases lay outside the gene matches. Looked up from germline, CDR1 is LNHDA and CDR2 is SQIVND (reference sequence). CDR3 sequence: CASSIDRDRGYGYTF. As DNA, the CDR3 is TGTGCCAGTAGTATAGATCGGGACAGGGGTTATGGCTACACCTTC.

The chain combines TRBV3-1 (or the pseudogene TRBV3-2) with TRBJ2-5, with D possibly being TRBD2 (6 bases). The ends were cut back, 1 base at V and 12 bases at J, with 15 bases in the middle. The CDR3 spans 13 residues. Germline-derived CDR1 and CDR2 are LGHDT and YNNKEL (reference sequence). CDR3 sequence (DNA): TGTGCCAGCAGCCAAGCATTTAGGGACTTGAAGTACTTC. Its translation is CASSQAFRDLKYF.

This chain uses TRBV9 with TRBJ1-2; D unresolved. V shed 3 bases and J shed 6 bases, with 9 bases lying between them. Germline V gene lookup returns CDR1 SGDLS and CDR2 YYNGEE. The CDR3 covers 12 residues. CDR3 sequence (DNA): TGTGCCAGCAGCGCGACGGGAGATGGCTACACCTTC. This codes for CASSATGDGYTF.

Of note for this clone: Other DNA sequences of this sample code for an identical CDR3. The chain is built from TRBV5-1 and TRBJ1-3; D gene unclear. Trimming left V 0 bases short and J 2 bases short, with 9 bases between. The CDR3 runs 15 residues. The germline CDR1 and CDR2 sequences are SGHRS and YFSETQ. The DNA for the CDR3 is TGCGCCAGCAGCTTGGAGGCGGGCACTGGAAACACCATATATTTT. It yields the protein CASSLEAGTGNTIYF.

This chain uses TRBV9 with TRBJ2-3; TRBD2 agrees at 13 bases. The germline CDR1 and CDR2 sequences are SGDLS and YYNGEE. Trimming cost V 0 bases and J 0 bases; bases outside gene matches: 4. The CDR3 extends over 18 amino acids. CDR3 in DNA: TGTGCCAGCAGCGTAGAGGGACTAGCGGGGTCTAGCACAGATACGCAGTATTTT. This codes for CASSVEGLAGSSTDTQYF.

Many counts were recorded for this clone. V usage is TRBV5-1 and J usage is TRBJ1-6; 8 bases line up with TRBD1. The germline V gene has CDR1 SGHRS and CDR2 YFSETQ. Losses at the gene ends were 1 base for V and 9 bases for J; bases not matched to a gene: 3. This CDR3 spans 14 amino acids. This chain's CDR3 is CASSLQGTGSPLHF. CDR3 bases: TGCGCCAGCAGCTTGCAGGGGACAGGTTCACCCCTCCACTTT.

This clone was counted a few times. The CDR3 loop reads CAISVAIAGAYEQYF. The CDR3 nucleotides are TGTGCCATCAGTGTTGCGATAGCGGGGGCCTACGAGCAGTACTTC. V is TRBV10-3 and J is TRBJ2-7; 9 bases are a match to TRBD2. Germline lookup yields CDR1 ENHRY and CDR2 SYGVKD. This CDR3 region has 15 residues. With 4 bases clipped from V and 2 bases from J, the junction kept 6 bases outside the gene matches.

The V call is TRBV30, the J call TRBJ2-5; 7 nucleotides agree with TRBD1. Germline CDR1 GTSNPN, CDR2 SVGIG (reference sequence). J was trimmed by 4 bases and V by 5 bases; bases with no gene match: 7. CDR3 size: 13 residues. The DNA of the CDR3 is TGTGCCTGGGGAAGACAGGGATTAGAGACCCAGTACTTC. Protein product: CAWGRQGLETQYF.

The CDR3 reads CASSPQGELYNSPLHF. Here the CDR3 DNA reads TGTGCCAGCAGTCCTCAGGGGGAACTTTATAATTCACCCCTCCACTTT. The chain combines TRBV28 with TRBJ1-6; 7 positions agree with TRBD1. Germline trimming cut 5 bases from V and 4 bases from J; bases unmatched to any gene: 8. This CDR3 has 16 amino acids. CDR1 is MDHEN, CDR2 SYDVKM, per germline.

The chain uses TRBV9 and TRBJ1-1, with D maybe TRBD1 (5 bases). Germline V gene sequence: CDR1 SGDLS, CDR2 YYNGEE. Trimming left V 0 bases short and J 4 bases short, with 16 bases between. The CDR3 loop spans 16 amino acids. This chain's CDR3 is CASSVESGIHRTEAFF. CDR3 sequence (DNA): TGTGCCAGCAGCGTAGAGTCAGGGATCCATCGCACTGAAGCTTTCTTT.

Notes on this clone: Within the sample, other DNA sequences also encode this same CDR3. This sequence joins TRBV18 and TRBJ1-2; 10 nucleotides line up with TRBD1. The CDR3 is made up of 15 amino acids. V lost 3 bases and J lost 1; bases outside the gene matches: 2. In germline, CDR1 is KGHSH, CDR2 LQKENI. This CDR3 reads CASSPGTGVNYGYTF. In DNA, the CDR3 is TGTGCCAGCTCACCCGGGACAGGGGTTAACTATGGCTACACCTTC. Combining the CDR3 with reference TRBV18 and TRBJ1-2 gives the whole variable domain NAGVMQNPRHLVRRRGQEARLRCSPMKGHSHVYWYRQLPEEGLKFMVYLQKENIIDESGMPKERFSAEFPKEGPSILRIQQVVRGDSAAYFCASSPGTGVNYGYTFGSGTRLTVV.

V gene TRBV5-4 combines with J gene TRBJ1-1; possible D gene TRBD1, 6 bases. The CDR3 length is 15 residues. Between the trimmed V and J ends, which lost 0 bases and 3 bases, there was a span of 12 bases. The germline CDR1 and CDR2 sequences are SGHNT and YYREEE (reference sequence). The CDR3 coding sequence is TGTGCCAGCAGCTTGGGGGGGCTTGGGGACACTGAAGCTTTCTTT. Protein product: CASSLGGLGDTEAFF.

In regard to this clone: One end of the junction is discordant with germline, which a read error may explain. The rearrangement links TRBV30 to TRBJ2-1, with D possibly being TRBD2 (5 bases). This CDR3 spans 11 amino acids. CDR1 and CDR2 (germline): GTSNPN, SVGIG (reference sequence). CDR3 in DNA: TGTGCCTGGAGCAGGAGGTCTGAGGAGTTCTTC. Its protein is CAWSRRSEEFF.

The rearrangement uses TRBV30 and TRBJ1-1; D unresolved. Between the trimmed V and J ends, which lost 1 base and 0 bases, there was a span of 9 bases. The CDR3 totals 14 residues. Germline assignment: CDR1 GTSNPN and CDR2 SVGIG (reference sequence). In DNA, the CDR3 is TGTGCCTGGAGTGGTCCCAGTATGAACACTGAAGCTTTCTTT. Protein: CAWSGPSMNTEAFF.

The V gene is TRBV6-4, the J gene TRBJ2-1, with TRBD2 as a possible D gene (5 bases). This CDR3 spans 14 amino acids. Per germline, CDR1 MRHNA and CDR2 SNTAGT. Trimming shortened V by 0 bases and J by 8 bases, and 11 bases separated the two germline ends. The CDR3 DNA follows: TGTGCCAGCAGTGACTCGTTTAGCGACGATGAGCAGTTCTTC. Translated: CASSDSFSDDEQFF.

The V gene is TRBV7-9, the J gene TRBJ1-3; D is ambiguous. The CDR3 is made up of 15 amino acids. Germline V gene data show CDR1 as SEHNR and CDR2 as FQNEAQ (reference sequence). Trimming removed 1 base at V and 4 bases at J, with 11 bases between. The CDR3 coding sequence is TGTGCCAGCAGCTTAGTCTCTTCTCCGGGAAACACCATATATTTT. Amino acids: CASSLVSSPGNTIYF.

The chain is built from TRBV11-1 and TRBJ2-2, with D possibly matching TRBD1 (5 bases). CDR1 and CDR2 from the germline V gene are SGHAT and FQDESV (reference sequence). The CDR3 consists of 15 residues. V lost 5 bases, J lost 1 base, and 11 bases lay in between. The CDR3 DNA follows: TGTGCCAGCAGCCCCGGACACCTGAACACCGGGGAGCTGTTTTTT. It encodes CASSPGHLNTGELFF.

For the CDR3, the DNA is TGTGCCAGCAGCCTCCGAGGACTAGCGGGGGGGCTCTATGGCTCAGATACGCAGTATTTT. Translated: CASSLRGLAGGLYGSDTQYF. The chain recombines TRBV3-1 (or the pseudogene TRBV3-2) with TRBJ2-3, with 15 bases matching TRBD2. CDR1 LGHDT and CDR2 YNNKEL come from the germline V gene (reference sequence). V was clipped by 4 bases and J by 4 bases; unmatched bases: 15. The CDR3 is 20 amino acids.

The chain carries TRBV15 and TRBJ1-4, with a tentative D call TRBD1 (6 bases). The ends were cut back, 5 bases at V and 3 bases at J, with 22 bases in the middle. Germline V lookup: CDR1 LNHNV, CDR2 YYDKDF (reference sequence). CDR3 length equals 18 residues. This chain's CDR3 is CATSVSIARGAPNEKLFF. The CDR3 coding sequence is TGTGCCACCAGCGTCAGTATCGCCAGGGGAGCGCCTAATGAAAAACTGTTTTTT. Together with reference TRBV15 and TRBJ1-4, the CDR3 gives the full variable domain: DAMVIQNPRYQVTQFGKPVTLSCSQTLNHNVMYWYQQKSSQAPKLLFHYYDKDFNNEADTPDNFQSRRPNTSFCFLDIRSPGLGDTAMYLCATSVSIARGAPNEKLFFGSGTQLSVL.

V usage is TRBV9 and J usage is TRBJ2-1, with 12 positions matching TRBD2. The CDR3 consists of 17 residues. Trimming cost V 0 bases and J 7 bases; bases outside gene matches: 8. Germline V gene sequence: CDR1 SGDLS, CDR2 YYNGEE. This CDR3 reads CASSVVPLAGGLNEQFF. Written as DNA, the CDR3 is TGTGCCAGCAGCGTAGTGCCCCTAGCGGGGGGGCTGAATGAGCAGTTCTTC.